What follows are 30 T cell receptor beta chains derived from one specimen sequenced in a study of blood T cell repertoires in COVID-19. Method: immunoSEQ multiplex PCR; TCRdb's copy keeps in-frame clones and lacks some. Here the sample spans about 320,000 clones, around 83% being singletons. The sequencing input was peripheral blood. All receptors come from a woman between 50 and 59 years old with acute or convalescent COVID-19.

The chain links TRBV12-3 or TRBV12-4 to TRBJ1-2, with a possible D match to TRBD1 (5 bases). Trimming removed 6 bases at V and 8 bases at J, with 16 bases between. The CDR3 is 13 amino acids. The CDR3 loop is CASSLTGAVGYTF. CDR3 coding DNA: TGTGCCAGCAGCTTGACTGGGGCCGTGGGCTACACCTTC.

The gene calls are TRBV6-5 and TRBJ2-2; 8 bases are shared with TRBD2. This CDR3 has 16 residues. The ends lost 2 bases at V and 6 bases at J; junction bases unmatched: 8. In germline, CDR1 is MNHEY, CDR2 SVGAGI. The CDR3 DNA is TGTGCCAGCAGTTACGATTCCGGGACTAGAGCCGGGGAGCTGTTTTTT. It specifies CASSYDSGTRAGELFF.

The V gene is TRBV19, the J gene TRBJ1-2, with D unresolved. CDR3 length equals 14 residues. V was trimmed by 4 bases and J by 8 bases, leaving 17 bases between them. The germline V gene encodes CDR1 LNHDA and CDR2 SQIVND (reference sequence). In DNA form, the CDR3 reads TGTGCCAGTAGTACCGTCGGAGGGATAAGAGGCTACACCTTC. Protein sequence: CASSTVGGIRGYTF.

The chain uses TRBV5-1 and TRBJ2-5; 11 bases are a match to TRBD2. Germline V gene sequence: CDR1 SGHRS, CDR2 YFSETQ. With 3 bases clipped from V and 4 bases from J, the junction kept 5 bases outside the gene matches. The CDR3 contains 15 residues. The CDR3 DNA follows: TGCGCCAGCAGCTCCCTAGCGGGGGGTGGAGAGACCCAGTACTTC. Amino acids: CASSSLAGGGETQYF. Combining the CDR3 with reference TRBV5-1 and TRBJ2-5 gives the whole variable domain KAGVTQTPRYLIKTRGQQVTLSCSPISGHRSVSWYQQTPGQGLQFLFEYFSETQRNKGNFPGRFSGRQFSNSRSEMNVSTLELGDSALYLCASSSLAGGGETQYFGPGTRLLVL.

Concerning this clone: The junction shows a germline mismatch at one end, possibly a read error. The chain combines TRBV5-4 with TRBJ2-6; TRBD1 might be the D (5 bases). Germline CDR1 reads SGHNT; CDR2 reads YYREEE (reference sequence). The CDR3 has 13 amino acids. CDR3 nucleotide sequence: TGTGCCAGCAGCCTAGAAGGGGACAACGTCCTGACTTTC. It codes for CASSLEGDNVLTF.

The genes are TRBV7-2 and TRBJ2-2; 15 positions agree with TRBD2. Germline CDR1 and CDR2: SGHTA and FQGNSA. V dropped 6 bases and J dropped 4; count of bases not matched to a gene: 6. The CDR3 has 17 residues. The CDR3 nucleotides read TGTGCCAGCAGACGGACTAGCGGGAGGGCGAGCACCGGGGAGCTGTTTTTT. Its protein product is CASRRTSGRASTGELFF.

The rearrangement joins TRBV10-3 to TRBJ2-7; no clear D gene. Germline CDR1 ENHRY, CDR2 SYGVKD. The CDR3 sequence is 13 residues long. The V and J ends lost 3 bases and 1 base respectively, with 7 bases between them. In nucleotides, the CDR3 is TGTGCCATCAGTGATACAGAATCCTACGAGCAGTACTTC. This gives the protein CAISDTESYEQYF.

V usage is TRBV5-5 and J usage is TRBJ2-3, with unresolved D. The V gene's germline CDR1 is SGHKS and CDR2 YYEKEE (reference sequence). The CDR3 is 12 amino acids. Trimming took 4 bases from V and 5 from J, leaving 8 bases between them. CDR3 sequence reads: CASSPLRDTQYF. The DNA of the CDR3 is TGTGCCAGCAGCCCATTGCGAGATACGCAGTATTTT.

This rearrangement joins TRBV4-3 to TRBJ1-4; perhaps TRBD1 as D (5 bases). Deletions cut 4 bases from V and 8 bases from J, with 11 bases between. The CDR3 has 13 amino acids. Per germline, CDR1 LGHNA and CDR2 YSLEER. CDR3 nucleotide sequence: TGCGCCAGCAGCCCAGGGTTAGGAGAAAAACTGTTTTTT. Protein product: CASSPGLGEKLFF.

Written as DNA, the CDR3 is TGCGCCAGCAGCCTGCAGACAGACTCCTACGAGCAGTACTTC. Translated, it gives CASSLQTDSYEQYF. This rearrangement joins TRBV5-1 to TRBJ2-7; tentatively, D is TRBD1 (5 bases). Trimming took off 4 bases at V and 0 bases at J, with 11 bases between the two ends. Germline CDR1 reads SGHRS; CDR2 reads YFSETQ. The CDR3 has 14 amino acids.

The chain employs TRBV7-7 and TRBJ1-5, with TRBD1 matching over 9 bases. CDR3 length: 15 amino acids. Looked up from germline, CDR1 is SSHAT and CDR2 is FNYEAQ (reference sequence). V shed 5 bases, J shed 2 bases, and the junction held 4 bases outside the gene matches. The CDR3: CASSVQGAGNQPQHF. The CDR3 bases are TGTGCCAGCAGCGTACAGGGGGCTGGCAATCAGCCCCAGCATTTT.

This chain uses TRBV5-1 with TRBJ2-3, with D perhaps matching TRBD1 (6 bases). Germline V gives CDR1 SGHRS, CDR2 YFSETQ. The CDR3 consists of 16 residues. The V gene lost 3 bases and the J gene lost 0 bases, with 14 bases spanning the gap. The CDR3 DNA is TGCGCCAGCAGCTACGGACAGTACTTTAGCACAGATACGCAGTATTTT. This encodes CASSYGQYFSTDTQYF.

This clone turned up a few times. The J gene is TRBJ1-5, the V gene TRBV4-1; D is possibly TRBD1 (5 bases). The CDR3 consists of 15 residues. The V gene's germline CDR1 is MGHRA and CDR2 YSYEKL. Trimming removed 2 bases from V and 3 bases from J, with 11 bases in between. CDR3 sequence: CASSQQGFDNQPQHF. The CDR3 coding sequence is TGCGCCAGCAGCCAACAGGGTTTTGACAATCAGCCCCAGCATTTT.

The chain links TRBV15 to TRBJ2-2, with a possible D match to TRBD1 (5 bases). Germline assignment: CDR1 LNHNV and CDR2 YYDKDF (reference sequence). V was trimmed by 9 bases and J by 6 bases, leaving 11 bases between them. The CDR3 consists of 12 residues. CDR3 in DNA: TGTGCCACAAACCGACAGCCCGGGGAGCTGTTTTTT. This codes for CATNRQPGELFF.

This rearrangement joins TRBV24-1 to TRBJ2-1, with D tentatively TRBD2 (5 bases). The CDR3 length is 13 residues. CDR1 is KGHDR and CDR2 is SFDVKD in the germline V gene. V was cut by 9 bases and J by 2 bases, with 10 bases left in between. The CDR3 is CATRAGAYNEQFF. The CDR3 DNA is TGTGCCACCCGGGCGGGTGCCTACAATGAGCAGTTCTTC.

The CDR3, as DNA: TGTGCTAGTGGTTTTTACGACAGGGGTAGCGAGCAGTACTTC. It codes for CASGFYDRGSEQYF. The rearrangement joins TRBV12-5 to TRBJ2-7, with TRBD1 matching over 8 bases. Germline-derived CDR1 and CDR2 are LGHNT and FRNRAP. J gave up 6 bases and V 3 bases, and 7 bases lay outside the gene matches. The CDR3 is 14 residues long.

This clone occurred once. This chain links TRBV27 with TRBJ2-5; TRBD1 matches 8 bases. The CDR3 loop spans 12 amino acids. Trimming removed 11 bases from V and 1 base from J; junction bases left unmatched: 3. From germline, CDR1 is MNHEY and CDR2 SMNVEV (reference sequence). CDR3 sequence: CACGTGQETQYF. The DNA for the CDR3 is TGTGCCTGCGGGACAGGCCAAGAGACCCAGTACTTC.

A single count supports this clone. The chain is built from TRBV10-1 and TRBJ2-2; TRBD1 matches 10 bases. This CDR3 spans 16 amino acids. CDR1 is WNHNN and CDR2 is SYGVQD in the germline V gene (reference sequence). The junction had 7 bases not matched to a gene; V was cut back by 2 bases and J by 7 bases. In DNA, the CDR3 is TGCGCCAGCAGTGAGCCGGGACAGGGGCGGAGCGGGGAGCTGTTTTTT. Encoded protein: CASSEPGQGRSGELFF.

The V call is TRBV5-1, the J call TRBJ2-3; 9 bases map to TRBD2. Germline CDR1 SGHRS, CDR2 YFSETQ. The CDR3 spans 14 residues. V shed 3 bases and J 6 bases; nucleotides not matched to a gene: 5. The CDR3 is CASSSSSGVDTQYF. The DNA of the CDR3 is TGCGCCAGCAGCTCCTCTAGCGGGGTCGATACGCAGTATTTT.

This clone occurred once. V gene TRBV7-3 combines with J gene TRBJ2-3, with 10 positions matching TRBD2. CDR3 length equals 15 residues. From germline, CDR1 is SGHTA and CDR2 FQGTGA. The trim removed 6 bases at V and 1 base at J, leaving 4 bases unmatched. The CDR3, as DNA: TGTGCCAGCAGTCATGGACTAGCGGGCACAGATACGCAGTATTTT. Amino acids: CASSHGLAGTDTQYF.

The rearrangement uses TRBV19 and TRBJ2-1; 11 bases are shared with TRBD2. Per germline, CDR1 LNHDA and CDR2 SQIVND (reference sequence). The CDR3 loop spans 17 amino acids. The V and J ends lost 2 bases and 7 bases, in that order; junction bases with no gene match: 10. The CDR3 region has the DNA TGTGCCAGTAGTATAATTGCACTAGCGGGAGTGCCGAATGAGCAGTTCTTC. Translated, it gives CASSIIALAGVPNEQFF. The entire variable domain, with the rest obtained from reference TRBV19 and TRBJ2-1, is as follows: DGGITQSPKYLFRKEGQNVTLSCEQNLNHDAMYWYRQDPGQGLRLIYYSQIVNDFQKGDIAEGYSVSREKKESFPLTVTSAQKNPTAFYLCASSIIALAGVPNEQFFGPGTRLTVL.

The rearrangement joins TRBV5-5 to TRBJ2-1; D is ambiguous. Germline lookup yields CDR1 SGHKS and CDR2 YYEKEE (reference sequence). The V gene lost 0 bases and the J gene lost 6 bases, with 13 bases spanning the gap. The CDR3 is 15 residues long. CDR3 amino acids: CASSLVGSLSNEQFF. The CDR3 DNA reads as TGTGCCAGCAGCTTGGTTGGCTCTTTATCCAATGAGCAGTTCTTC.

The chain links TRBV2 to TRBJ2-7; D unclear. The V end lost 4 bases, the J end lost 3 bases, and 7 bases lay between the germline ends. CDR1 is SNHLY and CDR2 is FYNNEI in the germline V gene. This CDR3 contains 12 residues. CDR3: CASSVNGYEQYV. CDR3 nucleotides: TGTGCCAGCAGTGTTAACGGCTACGAGCAGTACGTC.

The rearrangement joins TRBV7-2 to TRBJ1-1; the D gene is possibly TRBD1 (6 bases). Germline lookup yields CDR1 SGHTA and CDR2 FQGNSA. The CDR3 has 14 residues. V was trimmed by 1 base and J by 6 bases, leaving 12 bases between them. Here the CDR3 reads CASSLERGRSEAFF. CDR3 DNA sequence: TGTGCCAGCAGCTTAGAGCGGGGGCGGTCTGAAGCTTTCTTT.

The rearrangement uses TRBV18 and TRBJ2-7; D might be TRBD2 (5 bases). Trimming pared 6 bases from V and 4 bases from J, leaving 16 bases between. The CDR3 extends over 14 amino acids. Germline-derived CDR1 and CDR2 are KGHSH and LQKENI. In nucleotides, the CDR3 is TGTGCCAGCTCGCTAGGACTTACCGAATACGAGCAGTACTTC. It yields the protein CASSLGLTEYEQYF. The entire variable domain, with the rest obtained from reference TRBV18 and TRBJ2-7, is as follows: NAGVMQNPRHLVRRRGQEARLRCSPMKGHSHVYWYRQLPEEGLKFMVYLQKENIIDESGMPKERFSAEFPKEGPSILRIQQVVRGDSAAYFCASSLGLTEYEQYFGPGTRLTVT.

A single count supports this clone. The V gene is TRBV5-6, the J gene TRBJ2-7; 7 positions match TRBD1. The CDR3 is 17 residues long. The V gene end was trimmed by 5 bases and the J gene end by 0 bases; junction bases not matched to a gene: 14. The germline V gene encodes CDR1 SGHDT and CDR2 YYEEEE. CDR3 bases: TGTGCCAGCAGAAGGACCGAGACAGGGCTAAGCTCCTACGAGCAGTACGTC. The encoded protein is CASRRTETGLSSYEQYV.

V usage is TRBV6-1 and J usage is TRBJ1-1; 10 positions match TRBD1. The V and J ends lost 0 bases and 5 bases, in that order; junction bases with no gene match: 3. Germline V gene data show CDR1 as MNHNS and CDR2 as SASEGT. This CDR3 region has 15 residues. Here the CDR3 reads CASSEAQDRGTEAFF. In DNA, the CDR3 is TGTGCCAGCAGTGAAGCTCAGGACAGGGGGACTGAAGCTTTCTTT.

This clone turned up a few times. CDR3 protein: CAWTKDSSTPQHF. The CDR3 coding sequence is TGTGCCTGGACAAAGGACAGCTCCACGCCCCAGCATTTT. The V gene is TRBV30, the J gene TRBJ1-5; maybe TRBD1 (6 bases). Trimming took 4 bases from V and 9 from J, leaving 16 bases between them. Germline V gene lookup returns CDR1 GTSNPN and CDR2 SVGIG (reference sequence). There are 13 residues in the CDR3.

The chain employs TRBV20-1 and TRBJ1-6; 8 bases line up with TRBD1. Germline values: CDR1 DFQATT, CDR2 SNEGSKA (reference sequence). CDR3 size: 14 residues. V was clipped by 3 bases and J by 10 bases; unmatched bases: 8. Here the CDR3 reads CSASDRGVWSPLHF. The CDR3 DNA reads TGCAGTGCTAGTGACAGGGGCGTTTGGTCACCCCTCCACTTT.

This chain joins TRBV29-1 and TRBJ1-4; 7 bases align to TRBD1. The CDR3 sequence is 13 residues long. Trimming cost V 0 bases and J 8 bases; bases outside gene matches: 3. CDR1 is SQVTM, CDR2 ANQGSEA, per germline. Here the CDR3 DNA reads TGCAGCGTTGAAGAAAACAGGGGAGAAAAACTGTTTTTT. Its translation is CSVEENRGEKLFF.